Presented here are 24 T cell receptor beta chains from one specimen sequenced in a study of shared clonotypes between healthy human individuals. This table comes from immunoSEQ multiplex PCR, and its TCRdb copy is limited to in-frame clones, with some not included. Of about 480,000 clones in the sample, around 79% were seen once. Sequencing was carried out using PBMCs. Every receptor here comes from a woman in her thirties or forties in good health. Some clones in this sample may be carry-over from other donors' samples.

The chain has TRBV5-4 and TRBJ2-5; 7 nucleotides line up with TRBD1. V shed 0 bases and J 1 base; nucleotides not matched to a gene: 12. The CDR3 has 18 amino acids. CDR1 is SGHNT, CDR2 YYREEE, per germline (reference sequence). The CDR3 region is CASSLDRGQIGSQETQYF. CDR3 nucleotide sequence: TGTGCCAGCAGCTTGGACAGGGGCCAAATCGGGTCCCAAGAGACCCAGTACTTC.

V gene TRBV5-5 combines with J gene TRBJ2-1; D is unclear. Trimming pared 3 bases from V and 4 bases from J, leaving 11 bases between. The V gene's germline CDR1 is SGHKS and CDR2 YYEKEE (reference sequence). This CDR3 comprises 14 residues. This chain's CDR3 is CASSSYSGYNEQFF. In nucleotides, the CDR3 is TGTGCCAGCAGCTCCTACTCCGGGTACAATGAGCAGTTCTTC. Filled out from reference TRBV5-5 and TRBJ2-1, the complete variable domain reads DAGVTQSPTHLIKTRGQQVTLRCSPISGHKSVSWYQQVLGQGPQFIFQYYEKEERGRGNFPDRFSARQFPNYSSELNVNALLLGDSALYLCASSSYSGYNEQFFGPGTRLTVL.

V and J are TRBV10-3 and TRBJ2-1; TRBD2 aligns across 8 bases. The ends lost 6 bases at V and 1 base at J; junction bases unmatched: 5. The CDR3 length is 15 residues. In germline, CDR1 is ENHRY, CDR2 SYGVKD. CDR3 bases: TGTGCCATCAGCGGGTCGGGAGGGTCCTACAATGAGCAGTTCTTC. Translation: CAISGSGGSYNEQFF.

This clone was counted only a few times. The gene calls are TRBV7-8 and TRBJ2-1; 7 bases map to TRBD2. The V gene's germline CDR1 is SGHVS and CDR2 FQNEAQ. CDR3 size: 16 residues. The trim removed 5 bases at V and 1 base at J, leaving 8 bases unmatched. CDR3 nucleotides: TGTGCCAGCAGCCCTCGGCGGGAGAGTTCCTACAATGAGCAGTTCTTC. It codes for CASSPRRESSYNEQFF.

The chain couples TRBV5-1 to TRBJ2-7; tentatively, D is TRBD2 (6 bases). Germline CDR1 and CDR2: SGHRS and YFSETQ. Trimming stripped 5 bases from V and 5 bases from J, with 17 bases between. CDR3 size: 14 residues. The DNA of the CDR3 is TGCGCCAGCAGATTCGGAGGGTTCCTCGACGAGCAGTACTTC. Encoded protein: CASRFGGFLDEQYF.

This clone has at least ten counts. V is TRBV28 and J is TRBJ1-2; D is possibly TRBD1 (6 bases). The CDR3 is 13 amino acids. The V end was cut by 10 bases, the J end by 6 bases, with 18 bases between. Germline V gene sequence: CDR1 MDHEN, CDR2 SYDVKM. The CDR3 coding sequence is TGTGCCACCTTTCAAACAGGGTTCGATGGCTACACCTTC. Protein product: CATFQTGFDGYTF.

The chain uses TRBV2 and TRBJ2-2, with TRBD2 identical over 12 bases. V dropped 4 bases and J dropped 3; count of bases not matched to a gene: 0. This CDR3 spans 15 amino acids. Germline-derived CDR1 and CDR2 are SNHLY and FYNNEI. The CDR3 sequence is CASSGLAGDTGELFF. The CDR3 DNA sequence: TGTGCCAGCAGTGGACTAGCGGGAGACACCGGGGAGCTGTTTTTT. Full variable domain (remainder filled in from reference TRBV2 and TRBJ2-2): EPEVTQTPSHQVTQMGQEVILRCVPISNHLYFYWYRQILGQKVEFLVSFYNNEISEKSEIFDDQFSVERPDGSNFTLKIRSTKLEDSAMYFCASSGLAGDTGELFFGEGSRLTVL.

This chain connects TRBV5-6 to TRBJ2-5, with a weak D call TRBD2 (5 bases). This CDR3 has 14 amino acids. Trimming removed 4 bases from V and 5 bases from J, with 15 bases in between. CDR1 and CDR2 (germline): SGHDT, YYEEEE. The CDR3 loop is CASSPDTGWETQYF. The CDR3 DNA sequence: TGTGCCAGCAGCCCAGACACGGGGTGGGAGACCCAGTACTTC.

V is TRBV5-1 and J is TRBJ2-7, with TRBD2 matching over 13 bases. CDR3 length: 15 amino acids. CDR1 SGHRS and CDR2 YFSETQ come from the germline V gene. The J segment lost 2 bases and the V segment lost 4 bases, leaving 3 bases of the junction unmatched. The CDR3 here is CASSHGLAGAYEQYF. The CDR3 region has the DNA TGCGCCAGCAGCCATGGACTAGCGGGGGCCTACGAGCAGTACTTC.

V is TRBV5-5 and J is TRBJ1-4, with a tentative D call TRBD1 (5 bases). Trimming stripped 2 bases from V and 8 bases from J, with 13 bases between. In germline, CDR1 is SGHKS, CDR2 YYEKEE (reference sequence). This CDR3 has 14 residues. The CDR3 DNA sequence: TGTGCCAGCAGCTTTTACAGGTCTAGGGAAAAACTGTTTTTT. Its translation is CASSFYRSREKLFF. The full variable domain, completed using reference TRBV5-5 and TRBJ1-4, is DAGVTQSPTHLIKTRGQQVTLRCSPISGHKSVSWYQQVLGQGPQFIFQYYEKEERGRGNFPDRFSARQFPNYSSELNVNALLLGDSALYLCASSFYRSREKLFFGSGTQLSVL.

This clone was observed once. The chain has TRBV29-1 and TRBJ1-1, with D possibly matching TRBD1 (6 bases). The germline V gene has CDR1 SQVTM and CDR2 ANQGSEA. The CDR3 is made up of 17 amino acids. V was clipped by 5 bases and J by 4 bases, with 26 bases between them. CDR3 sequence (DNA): TGCAGCGTTCCGGCCAGGGTCCAAGGGGGGACAAGCACTGAAGCTTTCTTT. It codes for CSVPARVQGGTSTEAFF.

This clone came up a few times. The CDR3 bases are TGTGCCAGCAGTTTATTGGCAGGGGAGCAGTACTTC. Translated, it gives CASSLLAGEQYF. The chain links TRBV27 to TRBJ2-7; D is possibly TRBD1 (5 bases). Germline loops: CDR1 MNHEY, CDR2 SMNVEV (reference sequence). Trimming shortened V by 1 base and J by 7 bases, and 8 bases separated the two germline ends. This CDR3 is 12 amino acids long.

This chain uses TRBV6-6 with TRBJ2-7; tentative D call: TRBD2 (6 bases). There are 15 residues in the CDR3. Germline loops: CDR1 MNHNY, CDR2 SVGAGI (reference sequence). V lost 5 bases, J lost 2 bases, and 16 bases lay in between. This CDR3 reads CASSPSGGKAYEQYF. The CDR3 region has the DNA TGTGCCAGCAGTCCGAGTGGGGGGAAAGCCTACGAGCAGTACTTC.

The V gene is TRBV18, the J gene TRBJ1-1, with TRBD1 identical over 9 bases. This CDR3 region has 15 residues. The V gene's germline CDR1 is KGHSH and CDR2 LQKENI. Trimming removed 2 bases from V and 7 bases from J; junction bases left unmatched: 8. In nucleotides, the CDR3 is TGTGCCAGCTCACCAGTCCCGGGACAGGGCCTTGAAGCTTTCTTT. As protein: CASSPVPGQGLEAFF.

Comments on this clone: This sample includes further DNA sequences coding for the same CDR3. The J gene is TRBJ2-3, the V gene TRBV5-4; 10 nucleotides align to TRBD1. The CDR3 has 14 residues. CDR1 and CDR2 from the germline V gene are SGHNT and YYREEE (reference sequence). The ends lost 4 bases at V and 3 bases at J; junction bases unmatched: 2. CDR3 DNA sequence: TGTGCCAGCAGCCGGGACAGGGGAACAGATACGCAGTATTTT. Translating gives CASSRDRGTDTQYF.

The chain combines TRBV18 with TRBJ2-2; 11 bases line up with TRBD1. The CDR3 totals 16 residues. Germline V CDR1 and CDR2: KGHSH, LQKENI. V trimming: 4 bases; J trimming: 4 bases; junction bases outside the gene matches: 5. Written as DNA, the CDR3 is TGTGCCAGCTCACTTGGACAGGGGGCGGCCACCGGGGAGCTGTTTTTT. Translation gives CASSLGQGAATGELFF.

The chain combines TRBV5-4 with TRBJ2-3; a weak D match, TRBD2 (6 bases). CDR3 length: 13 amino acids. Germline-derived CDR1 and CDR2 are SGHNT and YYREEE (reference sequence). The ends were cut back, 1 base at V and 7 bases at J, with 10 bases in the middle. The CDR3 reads CASSLTGEYTQYF. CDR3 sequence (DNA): TGTGCCAGCAGCTTGACGGGAGAGTATACGCAGTATTTT.

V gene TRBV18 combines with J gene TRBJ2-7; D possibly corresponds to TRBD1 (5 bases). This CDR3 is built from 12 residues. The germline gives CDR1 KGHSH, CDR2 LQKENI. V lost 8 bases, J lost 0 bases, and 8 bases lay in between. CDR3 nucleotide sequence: TGTGCCAGCCTAGGGGACTCCTACGAGCAGTACTTC. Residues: CASLGDSYEQYF.

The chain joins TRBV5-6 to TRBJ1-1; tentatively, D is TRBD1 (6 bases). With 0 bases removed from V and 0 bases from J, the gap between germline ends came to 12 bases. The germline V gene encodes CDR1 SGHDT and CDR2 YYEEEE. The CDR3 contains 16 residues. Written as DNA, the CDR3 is TGTGCCAGCAGCTTGGCGGGACACCATATGAACACTGAAGCTTTCTTT. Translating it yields CASSLAGHHMNTEAFF.

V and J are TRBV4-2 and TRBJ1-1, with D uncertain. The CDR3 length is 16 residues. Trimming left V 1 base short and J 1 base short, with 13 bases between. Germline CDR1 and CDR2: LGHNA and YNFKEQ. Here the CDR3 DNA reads TGTGCCAGCAGCCAAGTTCACAGCAACAAGAACACTGAAGCTTTCTTT. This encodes CASSQVHSNKNTEAFF.

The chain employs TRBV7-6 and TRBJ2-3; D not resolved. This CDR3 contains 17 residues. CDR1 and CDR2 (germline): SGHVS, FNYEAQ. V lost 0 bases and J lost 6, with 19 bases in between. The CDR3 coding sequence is TGTGCCAGCAGCTTAGCGAGCTCTCCCTCCATCTTTGATACGCAGTATTTT. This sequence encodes CASSLASSPSIFDTQYF.

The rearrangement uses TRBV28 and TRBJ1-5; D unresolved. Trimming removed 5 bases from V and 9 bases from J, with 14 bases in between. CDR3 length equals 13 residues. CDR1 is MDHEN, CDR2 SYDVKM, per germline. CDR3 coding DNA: TGTGCCAGCAGTCCAAGACTACCAAGGCCCCAGCATTTT. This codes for CASSPRLPRPQHF.

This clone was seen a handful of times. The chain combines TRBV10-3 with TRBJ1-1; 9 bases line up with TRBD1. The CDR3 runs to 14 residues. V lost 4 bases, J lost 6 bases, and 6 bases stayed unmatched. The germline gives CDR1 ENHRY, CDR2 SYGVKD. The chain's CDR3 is CAISARDRDAEAFF. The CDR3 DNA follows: TGTGCCATCAGTGCCCGGGACAGGGACGCTGAAGCTTTCTTT.

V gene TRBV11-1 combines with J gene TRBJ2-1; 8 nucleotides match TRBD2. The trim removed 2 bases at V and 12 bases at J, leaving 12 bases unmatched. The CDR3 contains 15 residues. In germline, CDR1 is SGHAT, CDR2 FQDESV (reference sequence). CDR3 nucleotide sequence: TGTGCCAGCAGCTTACGGGCTAGCGGGCGGGCAGTGCAGTTCTTC. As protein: CASSLRASGRAVQFF.